The 24 T cell receptor beta chains listed next were all sequenced from one sample in a study of blood T cell repertoires in COVID-19. The protocol was immunoSEQ multiplex PCR, while the TCRdb copy is restricted to in-frame clones and leaves out a portion. The repertoire holds some 150,000 clones, with more than 75% as singletons. Sequencing was done on a sample of peripheral blood. All receptors come from a woman aged 70-85 years with COVID-19, enrolled during active disease.

This clone was observed once. The V call is TRBV7-8, the J call TRBJ1-6; D might be TRBD1 (6 bases). The germline V and J ends were trimmed by 2 bases and 0 bases, with 20 bases remaining between them. The CDR3 covers 20 residues. Per germline, CDR1 SGHVS and CDR2 FQNEAQ. In DNA, the CDR3 is TGTGCCAGCAGCTTAACCTCAAGTGCAGGGGAAAGCTCCTATAATTCACCCCTCCACTTT. Amino acids: CASSLTSSAGESSYNSPLHF.

The chain employs TRBV19 and TRBJ1-2, with D possibly being TRBD1 (5 bases). This CDR3 is built from 18 residues. The germline V and J ends were trimmed by 0 bases and 4 bases, with 21 bases remaining between them. The germline V gene has CDR1 LNHDA and CDR2 SQIVND (reference sequence). The CDR3 sequence: CASSIETAGRPPPYGYTF. CDR3 DNA sequence: TGTGCCAGTAGTATAGAAACCGCGGGACGTCCACCCCCCTATGGCTACACCTTC. Filled out from reference TRBV19 and TRBJ1-2, the complete variable domain reads DGGITQSPKYLFRKEGQNVTLSCEQNLNHDAMYWYRQDPGQGLRLIYYSQIVNDFQKGDIAEGYSVSREKKESFPLTVTSAQKNPTAFYLCASSIETAGRPPPYGYTFGSGTRLTVV.

The chain has TRBV4-1 and TRBJ1-6; D is undetermined. The V gene lost 0 bases and the J gene lost 5 bases, with 5 bases spanning the gap. Germline CDR1 is MGHRA and CDR2 is YSYEKL. The CDR3 is 14 amino acids. Here the CDR3 DNA reads TGCGCCAGCAGCCAAGACAGGAATAATTCACCCCTCCACTTT. The encoded protein is CASSQDRNNSPLHF.

The rearrangement links TRBV5-1 to TRBJ2-7, with 9 bases lining up with TRBD2. The CDR3 spans 16 residues. J lost 0 bases, V lost 5 bases, and 9 bases had no gene match. Germline V gene sequence: CDR1 SGHRS, CDR2 YFSETQ. The CDR3 bases are TGCGCCAGCAGTGGCGAGGGTAGCGGGGGCTCCTACGAGCAGTACTTC. Protein product: CASSGEGSGGSYEQYF.

In this sample, this clone turned up a few times. The chain has TRBV5-1 and TRBJ1-2; 7 positions match TRBD1. The CDR3 loop spans 13 amino acids. CDR1 and CDR2 from the germline V gene are SGHRS and YFSETQ. J was trimmed by 8 bases and V by 7 bases; bases with no gene match: 11. The CDR3 DNA is TGCGCCAGCGGCGTCCCTCAAGGGGGCGGCTACACCTTC. Amino acid sequence: CASGVPQGGGYTF.

This chain links TRBV5-1 with TRBJ2-7, with a weak D call TRBD1 (5 bases). Looked up from germline, CDR1 is SGHRS and CDR2 is YFSETQ. Trimming stripped 1 base from V and 3 bases from J, with 11 bases between. The CDR3 consists of 14 residues. The CDR3 DNA is TGCGCCAGCAGCTTGTCGGTAGGGGTCTACGAGCAGTACTTC. Amino acids: CASSLSVGVYEQYF.

The chain recombines TRBV7-2 with TRBJ2-2, with TRBD1 matching 11 bases. Per the germline V gene, CDR1 is SGHTA and CDR2 is FQGNSA. V gave up 1 base and J gave up 3 bases; unmatched junction bases: 4. This CDR3 comprises 17 residues. For the CDR3, the DNA is TGTGCCAGCAGCTTAGGGACAGGGGGCGCTTACACCGGGGAGCTGTTTTTT. Protein sequence: CASSLGTGGAYTGELFF.

This clone turned up a few times. CDR3 nucleotides: TGTGCCAGCAGCAGTTCGGCAGGACAGGACGAAAAACTGTTTTTT. Encoded protein: CASSSSAGQDEKLFF. The V call is TRBV5-4, the J call TRBJ1-4, with 7 bases aligning to TRBD1. The CDR3 length is 15 residues. The V gene's germline CDR1 is SGHNT and CDR2 YYREEE (reference sequence). The ends lost 4 bases at V and 8 bases at J; junction bases unmatched: 11. Full variable domain (outside the CDR3, taken from reference TRBV5-4 and TRBJ1-4): ETGVTQSPTHLIKTRGQQVTLRCSSQSGHNTVSWYQQALGQGPQFIFQYYREEENGRGNFPPRFSGLQFPNYSSELNVNALELDDSALYLCASSSSAGQDEKLFFGSGTQLSVL.

The chain is built from TRBV5-1 and TRBJ2-2, with a tentative D call TRBD2 (6 bases). The germline V and J ends were trimmed by 4 bases and 3 bases, with 10 bases remaining between them. Germline-derived CDR1 and CDR2 are SGHRS and YFSETQ. This CDR3 contains 14 residues. CDR3 loop: CASSGGWDTGELFF. As DNA, the CDR3 is TGCGCCAGCAGCGGAGGGTGGGACACCGGGGAGCTGTTTTTT.

V usage is TRBV7-2 and J usage is TRBJ2-3, with D possibly being TRBD2 (5 bases). V was cut by 3 bases and J by 8 bases, with 9 bases left in between. The CDR3 contains 12 residues. CDR1 and CDR2 from the germline V gene are SGHTA and FQGNSA. CDR3 region: CASSFPAGTQYF. The CDR3 region has the DNA TGTGCCAGCAGCTTCCCCGCGGGTACGCAGTATTTT.

This clone came up a few times. V gene TRBV6-5 combines with J gene TRBJ1-4; perhaps TRBD1 as D (5 bases). Germline CDR1 and CDR2: MNHEY and SVGAGI. Deletions cut 6 bases from V and 0 bases from J, with 8 bases between. The CDR3 extends over 14 amino acids. CDR3 amino acids: CASRETATNEKLFF. In DNA, the CDR3 is TGTGCCAGCAGGGAGACAGCAACTAATGAAAAACTGTTTTTT.

The chain couples TRBV5-1 to TRBJ2-5; TRBD1 matches at 7 bases. CDR3 size: 13 residues. The J segment lost 4 bases and the V segment lost 4 bases, leaving 4 bases of the junction unmatched. Germline V gene lookup returns CDR1 SGHRS and CDR2 YFSETQ. The CDR3 sequence is CASSPRDRETQYF. The CDR3 DNA is TGCGCCAGCAGCCCCCGGGACAGAGAGACCCAGTACTTC.

In its sample, this clone was seen a few times. The rearrangement links TRBV3-1 (or the pseudogene TRBV3-2) to TRBJ2-5, with D unresolved. This CDR3 has 14 residues. Germline assignment: CDR1 LGHDT and CDR2 YNNKEL (reference sequence). Trimming took off 1 base at V and 5 bases at J, with 11 bases between the two ends. The CDR3: CASSQGLVRETQYF. The CDR3 DNA is TGTGCCAGCAGCCAAGGTCTGGTGCGGGAGACCCAGTACTTC.

This clone was seen once. The chain carries TRBV19 and TRBJ2-2, with D perhaps TRBD2 (6 bases). Germline CDR1 is LNHDA and CDR2 is SQIVND (reference sequence). The CDR3 is 20 residues long. V lost 7 bases and J 2 bases, leaving 29 bases between the germline ends. The CDR3 spells CASTPRDHSIRGLNTGELFF. The CDR3 DNA reads TGTGCCAGTACCCCCCGGGATCACTCAATAAGGGGACTTAACACCGGGGAGCTGTTTTTT.

The chain combines TRBV18 with TRBJ1-2; 10 nucleotides line up with TRBD1. In germline, CDR1 is KGHSH, CDR2 LQKENI. The trim removed 3 bases at V and 6 bases at J, leaving 4 bases unmatched. There are 14 residues in the CDR3. The CDR3 loop is CASSPSTGGDGYTF. DNA for the CDR3: TGTGCCAGCTCACCTTCGACAGGGGGCGATGGCTACACCTTC.

The chain joins TRBV6-5 to TRBJ1-2; 7 positions agree with TRBD1. Trimming cost V 6 bases and J 0 bases; bases outside gene matches: 7. The CDR3 loop spans 15 amino acids. CDR1 is MNHEY and CDR2 is SVGAGI in the germline V gene. The CDR3 loop is CASSRGTVSNYGYTF. The DNA for the CDR3 is TGTGCCAGCAGCCGTGGGACAGTTTCTAACTATGGCTACACCTTC.

This clone was detected only a few times. The V and J genes are TRBV28 and TRBJ1-5; 7 nucleotides line up with TRBD1. J gave up 3 bases and V 7 bases, and 3 bases lay outside the gene matches. Looked up from germline, CDR1 is MDHEN and CDR2 is SYDVKM. There are 13 residues in the CDR3. In nucleotides, the CDR3 is TGTGCCAGCAAGGGGACAGCCAATCAGCCCCAGCATTTT. It yields the protein CASKGTANQPQHF. Based on the CDR3 plus reference TRBV28 and TRBJ1-5, the full variable domain is DVKVTQSSRYLVKRTGEKVFLECVQDMDHENMFWYRQDPGLGLRLIYFSYDVKMKEKGDIPEGYSVSREKKERFSLILESASTNQTSMYLCASKGTANQPQHFGDGTRLSIL.

The chain joins TRBV5-1 to TRBJ2-3, with 10 bases identical to TRBD2. CDR1 is SGHRS, CDR2 YFSETQ, per germline. The CDR3 is made up of 17 amino acids. V dropped 3 bases and J dropped 0; count of bases not matched to a gene: 7. DNA of the CDR3: TGCGCCAGCAGCTCCCCGGGTAGCGGGGGGAGCACAGATACGCAGTATTTT. Translated: CASSSPGSGGSTDTQYF.

This rearrangement joins TRBV6-6 to TRBJ1-1, with 7 bases fitting TRBD1. The length of the CDR3 is 15 residues. CDR1 and CDR2 from the germline V gene are MNHNY and SVGAGI (reference sequence). The V and J ends lost 5 bases and 4 bases, in that order; junction bases with no gene match: 10. CDR3 region: CASSQYRGSSTEAFF. The CDR3 nucleotides read TGTGCCAGCAGTCAGTACAGGGGATCGAGCACTGAAGCTTTCTTT.

The chain uses TRBV5-1 and TRBJ1-2, with no clear D. CDR3 length: 15 amino acids. The germline V gene encodes CDR1 SGHRS and CDR2 YFSETQ. Trimming took 0 bases from V and 8 from J, leaving 17 bases between them. The CDR3 loop reads CASSLASGYKVGYTF. As DNA, the CDR3 is TGCGCCAGCAGCTTGGCTTCCGGGTACAAGGTGGGCTACACCTTC.

This clone was recorded a few times. The J gene is TRBJ2-3, the V gene TRBV10-3, with TRBD2 identical over 10 bases. This CDR3 region has 18 residues. CDR1 is ENHRY and CDR2 is SYGVKD in the germline V gene. V lost 10 bases to trimming and J lost 0 bases; unmatched junction nucleotides: 16. The CDR3 DNA follows: TGTGCCACCTACACGGGGATAGCGGGGGGTTCTAGCACAGATACGCAGTATTTT. It translates to CATYTGIAGGSSTDTQYF.

This clone appeared once. This chain connects TRBV6-6 to TRBJ2-2, with a weak D call TRBD2 (6 bases). This CDR3 has 15 residues. V was trimmed by 5 bases and J by 5 bases, leaving 15 bases between them. Germline CDR1 is MNHNY and CDR2 is SVGAGI (reference sequence). CDR3 in amino acids: CASSPLGGGTGELFF. CDR3 nucleotide sequence: TGTGCCAGCAGTCCCCTGGGGGGTGGAACCGGGGAGCTGTTTTTT.

The gene calls are TRBV19 and TRBJ1-1; D is uncertain. This CDR3 spans 11 amino acids. The germline CDR1 and CDR2 sequences are LNHDA and SQIVND (reference sequence). Trimming took off 8 bases at V and 2 bases at J, with 6 bases between the two ends. This chain's CDR3 is CASSFNTEAFF. Here the CDR3 DNA reads TGTGCCAGTTCCTTCAACACTGAAGCTTTCTTT.

The chain couples TRBV2 to TRBJ2-3; D gene uncertain. The ends were cut back, 2 bases at V and 4 bases at J, with 13 bases in the middle. Germline values: CDR1 SNHLY, CDR2 FYNNEI. The CDR3 has 15 amino acids. The CDR3 loop reads CASSEFGVRADTQYF. DNA of the CDR3: TGTGCCAGCAGTGAATTTGGAGTCCGGGCAGATACGCAGTATTTT.